These T cell receptor beta chains were read from a single sample in a study of cytomegalovirus exposure and HLA in healthy donors. Clones were sequenced by immunoSEQ multiplex PCR, and TCRdb holds only the in-frame ones, with some missing. The sample consists of some 170,000 clones, just under 90% of them appearing once. The sequencing input was PBMCs. Receptors were obtained from a woman aged 18-29 years in good health and CMV-seropositive. The CDR3 runs from the conserved cysteine through the conserved F or W. A D gene is named only where the DNA matches it firmly. For some rows the clone size is stated as once, few or many, or as a class when expanded; others skip it.

NA,TRBV18,TRBJ2-3,TRBD1,TGTGCCAGCTCACCTCGGACAGGGATGGATACGCAGTATTTT,CASSPRTGMDTQYF
NA,TRBV10-3,TRBJ2-3,TRBD2,TGTGCCATCAGTGAGTGGGGGGGAATGGATACGCAGTATTTT,CAISEWGGMDTQYF
NA,TRBV14,TRBJ1-4,NA,TGTGCCAGCAGCCAACACTCAGGGACACTCGACGAAAAACTGTTTTTT,CASSQHSGTLDEKLFF
NA,TRBV5-6,TRBJ1-1,TRBD1,TGTGCCAGCAGCTGGGGACAGGGTCGGACTGAAGCTTTCTTT,CASSWGQGRTEAFF
NA,TRBV7-2,TRBJ2-7,NA,TGTGCCAGCAGGCCGTTCCCGTTTAGCGGTCCCTACGAGCAGTACTTC,CASRPFPFSGPYEQYF
NA,TRBV2,TRBJ2-2,TRBD2,TGTGCCAGCATTAGCGGGAGAAACACCGGGGAGCTGTTTTTT,CASISGRNTGELFF
NA,TRBV18,TRBJ2-6,TRBD1,TGTGCCAGCTACGAGGGGACAGGGGGCCCTGGGGCCAACGTCCTGACTTTC,CASYEGTGGPGANVLTF
NA,TRBV28,TRBJ1-2,NA,TGTGCCAGCAGCCTTCGGAGGGGCTATGGCTACACCTTC,CASSLRRGYGYTF
NA,TRBV9,TRBJ2-7,TRBD2,TGTGCCAGCAGCGTAGACGGGAGGGCCCCAGGCGAGCAGTACTTC,CASSVDGRAPGEQYF
once,TRBV6-5,TRBJ2-1,TRBD1,TGTGCCAGCAGTTACGGGACAGGGCCCTCCTACAATGAGCAGTTCTTC,CASSYGTGPSYNEQFF
once,TRBV27,TRBJ2-1,TRBD1,TGTGCCAGCAGTTTATCAATAGGGGCAGGGGGCAGGAATGAGCAGTTCTTC,CASSLSIGAGGRNEQFF
NA,TRBV2,TRBJ2-1,NA,TGTGCCACCGGAAAACTAGCCTCCTACAATGAGCAGTTCTTC,CATGKLASYNEQFF
NA,TRBV4-1,TRBJ1-2,NA,TGCGCCAGCGGAGGCTATGGCTACACCTTC,CASGGYGYTF
once,TRBV5-8,TRBJ2-7,TRBD1,TGTGCCAGCAGCTTTCCCGGGACAGCGACCTACGAGCAGTACTTC,CASSFPGTATYEQYF
NA,TRBV9,TRBJ2-7,TRBD1,TGTGCCAGCAGCGTCGCGGGACAGGGGGCATACGAGCAGTACTTC,CASSVAGQGAYEQYF
NA,TRBV5-6,TRBJ2-1,TRBD2,TGTGCCAGCAGCTCCTGGACTAGCGGGAATTGGAATGAGCAGTTCTTC,CASSSWTSGNWNEQFF
once,TRBV7-2,TRBJ2-1,NA,TGTGCCAGCAGCCCTCTTTCCTCCTACAATGAGCAGTTCTTC,CASSPLSSYNEQFF
NA,TRBV5-4,TRBJ2-2,NA,TGTGCCAGCAGCTTACAGGGGAACACCGGGGAGCTGTTTTTT,CASSLQGNTGELFF
NA,TRBV28,TRBJ2-1,NA,TGTGCCAGCACCCTAGGCGGCTACCTAAGACATGAGCAGTTCTTC,CASTLGGYLRHEQFF
NA,TRBV10-3,TRBJ2-7,NA,TGTGCCATCAGTGAGTCGAATTTGGCAGGGGTCCTCGAGCAGTACTTC,CAISESNLAGVLEQYF
once,TRBV7-8,TRBJ2-1,NA,TGTGCCAGCAGCTTTCTAGCATACAATGAGCAGTTCTTC,CASSFLAYNEQFF
NA,TRBV7-9,TRBJ2-7,TRBD1,TGTGCCAGCAGATTGTTTCCGGGACAGGGGACCTACGAGCAGTACTTC,CASRLFPGQGTYEQYF
once,TRBV28,TRBJ2-3,NA,TGTGCCAGCAGTTTATCGAGGATGAGCACAGATACGCAGTATTTT,CASSLSRMSTDTQYF
NA,TRBV5-6,TRBJ1-4,NA,TGTGCCAGCAGCTCCGCTAGGACCGTCGGACAGCCGTTTTTT,CASSSARTVGQPFF
NA,TRBV6-6,TRBJ2-2,NA,TGTGCCAGCAGTTCCCTCGGGGAGCTGTTTTTT,CASSSLGELFF
NA,TRBV6-1,TRBJ1-2,TRBD1,TGTGCCAGCAGTGAAGCAAGGGACAGGCGCCCTAGGGGCTACACCTTC,CASSEARDRRPRGYTF
once,TRBV7-9,TRBJ1-1,NA,TGTGCCAGCAGCCTCAACACTGAAGCTTTCTTT,CASSLNTEAFF
NA,TRBV30,TRBJ2-1,NA,TGTGCCTGGAGCGGCGGTCCCTACAATGAGCAGTTCTTC,CAWSGGPYNEQFF
NA,TRBV6-1,TRBJ1-2,TRBD1,TGTGCCAGCAGTGGAGGGACAGGGTCAAACTATGGCTACACCTTC,CASSGGTGSNYGYTF
NA,TRBV4-1,TRBJ1-3,NA,TGCGCCAGCAGCCAAGACCCTGCCAGCTCTGGAAACACCATATATTTT,CASSQDPASSGNTIYF
NA,TRBV6-5,TRBJ1-1,NA,TGTGCCAGCAAGAAGGGACACACGAACACTGAAGCTTTCTTT,CASKKGHTNTEAFF
NA,TRBV19,TRBJ1-1,NA,TGTGCCAGTAGTCCCAGGGCGGTGAACACTGAAGCTTTCTTT,CASSPRAVNTEAFF
NA,TRBV28,TRBJ1-2,NA,TGTGCCAGCAGTTTGAGGCGTAACTATGGCTACACCTTC,CASSLRRNYGYTF
few,TRBV7-2,TRBJ2-7,NA,TGTGCCAGCAGCAACGCCAGGTGGTCCTACGAGCAGTACTTC,CASSNARWSYEQYF
NA,TRBV4-2,TRBJ1-1,NA,TGTGCCAGCAGCCAAGATCCCCAGGGAACTGAAGCTTTCTTT,CASSQDPQGTEAFF
NA,TRBV7-9,TRBJ2-7,NA,TGTGCCAGCAGCTCCCCGACGGCTAGCGTCTCGGACGAGCAGTACTTC,CASSSPTASVSDEQYF
NA,TRBV5-1,TRBJ2-1,NA,TGCGCCAGCAAAACTACCCCCAGCAACAATGAGCAGTTCTTC,CASKTTPSNNEQFF
NA,TRBV7-9,TRBJ2-2,TRBD2,TGTGCCAGCAGTTTAACTGGGACTACGAACACCGGGGAGCTGTTTTTT,CASSLTGTTNTGELFF
NA,TRBV27,TRBJ2-2,NA,TGTGCCAGCAGACCAGGCACCGGGGAGCTGTTTTTT,CASRPGTGELFF
NA,TRBV10-3,TRBJ1-2,TRBD1,TGTGCCATCAGTGAGTCAGACAGGGGTAGCTATGGCTACACCTTC,CAISESDRGSYGYTF
once,TRBV2,TRBJ2-1,NA,TGTGCCAGCAGTGGGACAGTAACCAACAATGAGCAGTTCTTC,CASSGTVTNNEQFF
NA,TRBV5-1,TRBJ2-1,NA,TGCGCCAGCAGCTTGGATCTCGAGCAGTTCTTC,CASSLDLEQFF
once,TRBV6-6,TRBJ1-5,TRBD1,TGTGCCAGCAGTTCGGACAGGGGGAACGGTCAGCCCCAGCATTTT,CASSSDRGNGQPQHF
NA,TRBV28,TRBJ1-1,NA,TGTGCCAGCAGTTTACAGGGCATTCGGTTCGGCACTGAAGCTTTCTTT,CASSLQGIRFGTEAFF
NA,TRBV7-3,TRBJ2-1,TRBD2,TGTGCCAGCAGCTTATCTATAGCGGGAGGGCCTAGGGGCTACAATGAGCAGTTCTTC,CASSLSIAGGPRGYNEQFF
NA,TRBV6-5,TRBJ2-3,NA,TGTGCCAGCAGTTCGAACAGGTACACAGATACGCAGTATTTT,CASSSNRYTDTQYF
NA,TRBV27,TRBJ2-7,TRBD2,TGTGCCAGCAGTTCCGGGACTAGCGGGCGGAGGCACGAGCAGTACTTC,CASSSGTSGRRHEQYF
NA,TRBV27,TRBJ2-7,NA,TGTGTCAGCAGTTTTACTCACCTGGCAGGGCGGGAGCAGTACTTC,CVSSFTHLAGREQYF
once,TRBV10-2,TRBJ1-1,TRBD1,TGCGCCAGCAGTGAGAGGGGACAGGTCAACACTGAAGCTTTCTTT,CASSERGQVNTEAFF
NA,TRBV5-1,TRBJ2-2,TRBD2,TGCGCCAGCAGCTTGGGGACTAGCAGAACCGGGGAGCTGTTTTTT,CASSLGTSRTGELFF
NA,TRBV4-3,TRBJ1-3,TRBD1,TGCGCCAGCAGCCATGGGGACAGCTCTGGAAACACCATATATTTT,CASSHGDSSGNTIYF
NA,TRBV6-1,TRBJ2-7,TRBD2,TGTGCCAGCAGTGAAAGTAGCGGGAGGGCCTACGAGCAGTACTTC,CASSESSGRAYEQYF
NA,TRBV5-1,TRBJ1-2,NA,TGCGCCAGCAGCTTGGAGCCCCCCCCTGGTAACTATGGCTACACCTTC,CASSLEPPPGNYGYTF
few,TRBV2,TRBJ1-1,NA,TGTGCCAGCAGGCGGAGCACTGAAGCTTTCTTT,CASRRSTEAFF